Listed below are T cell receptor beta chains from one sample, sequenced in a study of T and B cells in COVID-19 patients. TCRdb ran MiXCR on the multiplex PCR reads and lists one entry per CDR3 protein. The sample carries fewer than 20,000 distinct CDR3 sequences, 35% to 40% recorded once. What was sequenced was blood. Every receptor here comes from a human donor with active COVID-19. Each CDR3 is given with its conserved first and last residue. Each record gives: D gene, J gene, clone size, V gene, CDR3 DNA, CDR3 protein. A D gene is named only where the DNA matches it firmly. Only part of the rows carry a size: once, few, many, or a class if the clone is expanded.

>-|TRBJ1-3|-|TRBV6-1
TGTGCCAGCAGTGAGCGGGGCCGCTCTGGAAACACCATATATTTT
CASSERGRSGNTIYF
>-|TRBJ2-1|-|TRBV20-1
TGCAGTGCTAGTATCGCGGTTGAGCAGTTCTTC
CSASIAVEQFF
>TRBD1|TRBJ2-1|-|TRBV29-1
TGCAGCGTCGGCGCTGACAGGGCCCCCTACAATGAGCAGTTCTTC
CSVGADRAPYNEQFF
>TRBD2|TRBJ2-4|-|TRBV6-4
TGTGCCAGCAGTGCCGTTAGCGGGGGGGCTCCCAAAAACATTCAGTACTTC
CASSAVSGGAPKNIQYF
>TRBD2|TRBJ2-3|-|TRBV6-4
TGTGCCAGCAGTGACTCAAAAGCGGGGGCAGATACGCAGTATTTT
CASSDSKAGADTQYF
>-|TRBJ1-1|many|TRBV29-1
TGCAGCACCTCCAGGGCCACTGAAGCTTTCTTT
CSTSRATEAFF
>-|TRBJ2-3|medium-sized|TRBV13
TGTGCCAGCAGCTTTTCCAGGTTGGGCGGCACAGATACGCAGTATTTT
CASSFSRLGGTDTQYF
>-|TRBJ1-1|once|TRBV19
TGTGCCAGTAGTTACTTCCAGGAGATGAACACTGAAGCTTTCTTT
CASSYFQEMNTEAFF
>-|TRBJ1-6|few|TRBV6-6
TGTGCCAGCAGTTACTCTGTGGGCTGGGATTCACCCCTCCACTTT
CASSYSVGWDSPLHF
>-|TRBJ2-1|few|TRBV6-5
TGTGCCAGCAGTTACTCGAAGGACGGGGGAGGTCATGAGCAGTTCTTC
CASSYSKDGGGHEQFF
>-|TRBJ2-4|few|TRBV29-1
TGCAGCGCAGAGGGGGGGGATTCCATCAAAAACATTCAGTACTTC
CSAEGGDSIKNIQYF
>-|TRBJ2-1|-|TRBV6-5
TGTGCCAGCAGGAAGGAGGTACAGCCCTACAATGAGCAGTTCTTC
CASRKEVQPYNEQFF
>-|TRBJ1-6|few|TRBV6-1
TGTGCCAGCAGTGACGGGACATACGGGGGATCACCCCTCCACTTT
CASSDGTYGGSPLHF
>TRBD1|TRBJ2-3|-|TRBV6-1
TGTGCCAGCAGTGAAAGGGCAGGGGGCATGTATACGCAGTATTTT
CASSERAGGMYTQYF
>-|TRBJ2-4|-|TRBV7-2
TGTGCCAGCAGCCCCCTCGTTGGAGGGTTGAACATTCAGTACTTC
CASSPLVGGLNIQYF
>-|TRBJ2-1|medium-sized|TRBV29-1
TGCAGCCTCCGGACCACCATAGGCAATGAGCAGTTCTTC
CSLRTTIGNEQFF
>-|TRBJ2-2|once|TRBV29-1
TGCAGCGTTGAAAGGGAGGGGGCTGGGGAGCTGTTTTTT
CSVEREGAGELFF
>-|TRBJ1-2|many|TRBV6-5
TGTGCCAGCAGCGCCATCCGGGGGGGGCACTATGGCTACACCTTC
CASSAIRGGHYGYTF
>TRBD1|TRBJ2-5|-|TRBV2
TGTGCCAGCAGCGCGTACAGGGGGCCTACTGCCAACCAAGAGACCCAGTACTTC
CASSAYRGPTANQETQYF
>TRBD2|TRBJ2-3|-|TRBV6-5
TGTGCCAGCAGTATAGCGGGGGGGTTAGATACGCAGTATTTT
CASSIAGGLDTQYF
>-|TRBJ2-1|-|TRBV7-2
TGTGCCAGCAGCTTAGATAGCGGAGCAAACAATGAGCAGTTCTTC
CASSLDSGANNEQFF
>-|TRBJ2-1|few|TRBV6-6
TGTGCCAGCACCTACGGGGGAGGCCGCTCCTACAATGAGCAGTTCTTC
CASTYGGGRSYNEQFF